Presented here are 5 T cell receptor beta chains from one specimen sequenced in a study of blood T cells in healthy people across ages. Sample-barcoded 5' priming and a J-beta primer mix drove a second PCR of roughly 6 to 12 cycles. TCRdb re-derived calls from the 5' RACE reads in MiXCR, one entry per CDR3 protein. The table lists around 1,000,000 distinct CDR3 sequences, less than 25% of them singletons, with approximately 0.75% in the top ten. Another study also made use of these data, one on T cells of mothers and their children.

Sample: blood. The receptor source for this set is a girl aged 2-10 years in good health.

The CDR3 nucleotides read TGCAGTGCTAGTTGGTCCAGGACAGTACAAGAGACCCAGTACTTC. Translation gives CSASWSRTVQETQYF. The chain has TRBV20-1 and TRBJ2-5; possibly TRBD1 for D (6 bases). The V gene's germline CDR1 is DFQATT and CDR2 SNEGSKA (reference sequence). The ends were cut back, 3 bases at V and 2 bases at J, with 16 bases in the middle. This CDR3 comprises 15 residues.

The chain is built from TRBV29-1 and TRBJ2-7; D may match TRBD1 or TRBD2 (6 bases each). The CDR3 sequence is 10 residues long. CDR1 and CDR2 (germline): SQVTM, ANQGSEA. V shed 4 bases and J shed 11 bases, with 12 bases lying between them. The DNA of the CDR3 is TGCAGCGTTGTGGAGGGGGGCGAGTACTTC. Amino acids: CSVVEGGEYF.

This clonotype was observed a single time. V is TRBV7-9 and J is TRBJ2-1; D might be TRBD1 or TRBD2, each matching 5 bases. This CDR3 contains 14 residues. The germline V and J ends were trimmed by 7 bases and 7 bases, with 17 bases remaining between them. Germline V CDR1 and CDR2: SEHNR, FQNEAQ (reference sequence). The CDR3 loop is CASTGRRSTNEQFF. The CDR3 DNA reads as TGTGCCAGCACGGGACGACGGTCGACGAATGAGCAGTTCTTC.

The V gene is TRBV29-1, the J gene TRBJ2-6, with D unclear. Germline CDR1 SQVTM, CDR2 ANQGSEA. V dropped 0 bases and J dropped 4 bases, with 13 bases sitting between them. This CDR3 comprises 16 residues. CDR3 in amino acids: CSVEDLQASGANVLTF. DNA of the CDR3: TGCAGCGTTGAAGATCTGCAGGCTTCCGGGGCCAACGTCCTGACTTTC.

Remarks on this clonotype: Sequence at one end of the junction differs from germline and may be a read error. The gene calls are TRBV5-1 and TRBJ2-3, with D hard to call. This CDR3 comprises 12 residues. The germline V gene has CDR1 SGHRS and CDR2 YFSETQ. The CDR3 sequence: CASSLAPDTQCF. CDR3 nucleotide sequence: TGCGCCAGCAGCTTGGCCCCAGATACGCAGTGTTTT.